These 11 T cell receptor beta chains came from one sample sequenced in a study of cytomegalovirus exposure and HLA in healthy donors. A multiplex PCR was run with 60 Vbeta primers and 13 Jbeta primers. Clones were read by immunoSEQ multiplex PCR, and TCRdb kept only the in-frame ones, dropping some. The data show around 140,000 clones, with approximately 87% seen just once and about 1.5% held by the top ten. The sequenced material came from PBMCs. These receptors came from a man aged 40-50 years in good health and CMV-seronegative.

This chain connects TRBV18 to TRBJ2-5, with 7 bases identical to TRBD1. CDR1 is KGHSH and CDR2 is LQKENI in the germline V gene. The J segment lost 2 bases and the V segment lost 5 bases, leaving 8 bases of the junction unmatched. The CDR3 sequence is 15 residues long. CDR3 loop: CASSAGTVGQETQYF. Written as DNA, the CDR3 is TGTGCCAGCTCAGCCGGGACAGTCGGTCAAGAGACCCAGTACTTC.

The chain couples TRBV18 to TRBJ1-5; 8 bases align to TRBD1. The germline V gene encodes CDR1 KGHSH and CDR2 LQKENI. Trimming removed 5 bases from V and 6 bases from J; junction bases left unmatched: 21. The CDR3 sequence is 19 residues long. CDR3 sequence (DNA): TGTGCCAGCTCATCTATGACAGGGGTAGGAGATTTCGTCAGTCAGCCCCAGCATTTT. Translated: CASSSMTGVGDFVSQPQHF.

V is TRBV7-2 and J is TRBJ2-1, with TRBD2 matching over 7 bases. V lost 1 base and J lost 7; bases outside the gene matches: 1. Germline CDR1 and CDR2: SGHTA and FQGNSA. The CDR3 runs to 13 residues. The CDR3 DNA sequence: TGTGCCAGCAGCTTAGGGGGGGGGAATGAGCAGTTCTTC. Protein: CASSLGGGNEQFF.

The chain is built from TRBV6-5 and TRBJ2-7; 7 bases fit TRBD1. The germline CDR1 and CDR2 sequences are MNHEY and SVGAGI. Losses at the gene ends were 6 bases for V and 4 bases for J; bases not matched to a gene: 6. The CDR3 runs to 13 residues. CDR3: CASRLTGSYEQYF. DNA for the CDR3: TGTGCCAGCAGACTGACAGGGTCTTACGAGCAGTACTTC.

The CDR3: CAIRQTGGLGNTIYF. Written as DNA, the CDR3 is TGTGCCATCAGGCAGACAGGGGGCCTCGGAAACACCATATATTTT. The rearrangement joins TRBV10-3 to TRBJ1-3, with TRBD1 identical over 10 bases. Trimming at V came to 6 bases and at J to 4 bases, leaving 6 bases not matched to a gene. Germline values: CDR1 ENHRY, CDR2 SYGVKD. CDR3 size: 15 residues.

The rearrangement uses TRBV7-9 and TRBJ2-7; TRBD2 aligns across 16 bases. J gave up 6 bases and V 2 bases, and 7 bases lay outside the gene matches. Per the germline V gene, CDR1 is SEHNR and CDR2 is FQNEAQ (reference sequence). The CDR3 is 17 residues long. The CDR3 region is CASSLFIGTSGGAEQYF. The CDR3, as DNA: TGTGCCAGCAGCTTATTCATCGGGACTAGCGGGGGGGCCGAGCAGTACTTC.

The rearrangement uses TRBV7-8 and TRBJ1-6; D unclear. V lost 2 bases and J lost 7, with 12 bases in between. Germline CDR1 reads SGHVS; CDR2 reads FQNEAQ. The CDR3 has 15 residues. CDR3 amino acids: CASSLLPLGNSPLHF. The CDR3 nucleotides read TGTGCCAGCAGCTTACTCCCACTAGGAAATTCACCCCTCCACTTT.

The chain combines TRBV19 with TRBJ2-1; no reliable D call. This CDR3 contains 13 residues. Trimming removed 3 bases at V and 9 bases at J, with 12 bases between. Germline CDR1 is LNHDA and CDR2 is SQIVND (reference sequence). CDR3 in DNA: TGTGCCAGTAGTATTTCTCCTAGAGCTGAGCAGTTCTTC. Translated: CASSISPRAEQFF. Looking up the rest from reference TRBV19 and TRBJ2-1 gives the full variable domain: DGGITQSPKYLFRKEGQNVTLSCEQNLNHDAMYWYRQDPGQGLRLIYYSQIVNDFQKGDIAEGYSVSREKKESFPLTVTSAQKNPTAFYLCASSISPRAEQFFGPGTRLTVL.

CDR3 region: CASSDAGQGYQPQHF. DNA for the CDR3: TGTGCCAGCAGTGATGCGGGACAGGGATATCAGCCCCAGCATTTT. The genes are TRBV2 and TRBJ1-5, with 9 bases aligning to TRBD1. The CDR3 covers 15 residues. V lost 3 bases, J lost 5 bases, and 5 bases stayed unmatched. Germline assignment: CDR1 SNHLY and CDR2 FYNNEI.

The gene calls are TRBV2 and TRBJ1-5, with D perhaps TRBD1 (6 bases). Between the trimmed V and J ends, which lost 8 bases and 0 bases, there was a span of 14 bases. The length of the CDR3 is 15 residues. Germline V gives CDR1 SNHLY, CDR2 FYNNEI. The CDR3 DNA sequence: TGTGCCAGCGGGGGCCGCGACGATAGCAATCAGCCCCAGCATTTT. This gives the protein CASGGRDDSNQPQHF.

J is TRBJ2-5 and V is TRBV6-1, with D tentatively TRBD1 (6 bases). Between the trimmed V and J ends, which lost 2 bases and 2 bases, there was a span of 12 bases. This CDR3 is built from 15 residues. Germline V gene data show CDR1 as MNHNS and CDR2 as SASEGT. The CDR3 region is CASSELDSFQETQYF. CDR3 coding DNA: TGTGCCAGCAGTGAATTGGACAGCTTTCAAGAGACCCAGTACTTC.